This T cell receptor beta chain was found in a study of graft-versus-host responses after intestinal transplantation. Overall study context: Transplants given to recipients were multivisceral, liver-intestinal, or isolated intestinal.

Sequencing was performed with immunoSEQ multiplex PCR; in TCRdb, only in-frame clones are kept and a portion is missing. The sample lists some 150,000 clones, about nine tenths occurring once. A note on this clone: Its specificity is unknown.

Study-wide results and caveats: Detected in recipient marrow were GvH clones, some of which were first observed in ileum or blood.

Germline V gives CDR1 MNHEY, CDR2 SVGAGI. The junction had 8 bases not matched to a gene; V was cut back by 0 bases and J by 6 bases. The CDR3 covers 15 residues. Sequenced material: unstimulated CD4+ T cells sorted from spleen or lymph node cells, taken before intestinal transplant. The rearrangement links TRBV6-5 to TRBJ2-7; 7 bases match TRBD2. This TCR derives from a human donor who received an intestinal transplant. CDR3 coding DNA: TGTGCCAGCAGTTACTCGGGAAGCGGGGCCTCCGAGCAGTACTTC. Protein: CASSYSGSGASEQYF.